Sequencing of this T cell receptor (beta chain) was carried out in a study of blood T cell repertoires in COVID-19. Per the study methods: Reference gene primer amplification gave nucleated cell count estimates. Measured with immunoSEQ multiplex PCR; TCRdb has only the in-frame clones, and not every one. V and J calls and clone size are copied from that table; D and trimming were computed from the DNA. The sample includes roughly 100,000 clones, roughly nine tenths of them seen just once. CDR1 MGHRA and CDR2 YSYEKL come from the germline V gene. The CDR3 extends over 16 amino acids. V lost 0 bases, J lost 4 bases, and 6 bases stayed unmatched.

This TCR derives from a woman of 80 years or more in a cohort sampled during active COVID-19. This chain joins TRBV4-1 and TRBJ2-5; 9 bases align to TRBD1. Sequencing was performed on peripheral blood. The CDR3 coding sequence is TGCGCCAGCAGCCAAGATTGGGACAGGGTGAGAGAGACCCAGTACTTC. Amino acids: CASSQDWDRVRETQYF.